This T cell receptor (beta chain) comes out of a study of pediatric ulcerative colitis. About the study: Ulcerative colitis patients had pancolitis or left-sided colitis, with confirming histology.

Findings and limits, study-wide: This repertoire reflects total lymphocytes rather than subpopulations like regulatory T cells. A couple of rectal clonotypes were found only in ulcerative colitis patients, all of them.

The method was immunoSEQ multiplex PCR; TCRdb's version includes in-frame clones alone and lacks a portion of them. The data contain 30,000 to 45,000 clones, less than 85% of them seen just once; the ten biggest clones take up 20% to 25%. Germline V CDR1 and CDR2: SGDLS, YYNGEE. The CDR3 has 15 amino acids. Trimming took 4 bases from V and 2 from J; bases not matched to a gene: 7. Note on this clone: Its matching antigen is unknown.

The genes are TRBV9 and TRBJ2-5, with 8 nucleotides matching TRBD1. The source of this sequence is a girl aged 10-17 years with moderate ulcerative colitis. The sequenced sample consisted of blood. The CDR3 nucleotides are TGTGCCAGCAGCCCAGACAGGGGTCTACAAGAGACCCAGTACTTC. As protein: CASSPDRGLQETQYF.